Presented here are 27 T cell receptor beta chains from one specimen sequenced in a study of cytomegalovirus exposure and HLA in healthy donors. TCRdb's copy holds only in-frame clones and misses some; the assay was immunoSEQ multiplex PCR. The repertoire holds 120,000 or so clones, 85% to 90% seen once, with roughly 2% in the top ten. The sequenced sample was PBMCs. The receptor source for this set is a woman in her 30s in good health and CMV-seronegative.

CDR3: CASSDPRTGRDYEQYF. In DNA, the CDR3 is TGTGCCAGTAGTGACCCCAGGACAGGGAGGGACTACGAGCAGTACTTC. The V call is TRBV19, the J call TRBJ2-7, with D maybe TRBD1 (8 bases). Germline CDR1 reads LNHDA; CDR2 reads SQIVND (reference sequence). Trimming removed 5 bases from V and 3 bases from J, with 20 bases in between. The CDR3 runs 16 residues.

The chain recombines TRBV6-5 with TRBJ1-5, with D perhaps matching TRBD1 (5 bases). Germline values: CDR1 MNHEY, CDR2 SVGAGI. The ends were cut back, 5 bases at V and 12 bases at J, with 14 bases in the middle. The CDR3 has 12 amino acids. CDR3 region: CASSEHARGQHF. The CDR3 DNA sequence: TGTGCCAGCAGTGAGCACGCAAGGGGCCAGCATTTT.

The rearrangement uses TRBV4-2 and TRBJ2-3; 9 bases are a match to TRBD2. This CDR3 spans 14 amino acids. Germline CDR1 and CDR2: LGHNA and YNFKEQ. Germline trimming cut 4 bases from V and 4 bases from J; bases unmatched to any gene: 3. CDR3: CASSPSGAADTQYF. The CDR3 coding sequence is TGTGCCAGCAGCCCTAGCGGGGCAGCAGATACGCAGTATTTT.

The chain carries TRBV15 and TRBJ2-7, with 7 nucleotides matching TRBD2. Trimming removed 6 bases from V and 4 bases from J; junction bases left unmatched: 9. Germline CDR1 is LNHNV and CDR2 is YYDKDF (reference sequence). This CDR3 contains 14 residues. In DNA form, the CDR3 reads TGTGCCACCAGGCCCGGAGCGGGGAGGTACGAGCAGTACTTC. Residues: CATRPGAGRYEQYF.

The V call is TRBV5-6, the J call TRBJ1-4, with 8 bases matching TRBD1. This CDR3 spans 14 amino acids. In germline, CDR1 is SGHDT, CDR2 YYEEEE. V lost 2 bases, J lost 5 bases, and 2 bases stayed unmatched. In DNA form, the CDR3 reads TGTGCCAGCAGCTTAGGGACAGGAAATGAAAAACTGTTTTTT. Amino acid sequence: CASSLGTGNEKLFF.

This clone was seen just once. The CDR3 sequence: CASSLSGGAVDTQYF. CDR3 DNA sequence: TGTGCCAGCAGCCTTAGCGGGGGGGCCGTAGATACGCAGTATTTT. This rearrangement joins TRBV11-3 to TRBJ2-3, with 11 bases aligning to TRBD2. Germline V gene sequence: CDR1 SGHNT, CDR2 YENEEA. The CDR3 is made up of 15 amino acids. Trimming at V came to 5 bases and at J to 5 bases, leaving 6 bases not matched to a gene.

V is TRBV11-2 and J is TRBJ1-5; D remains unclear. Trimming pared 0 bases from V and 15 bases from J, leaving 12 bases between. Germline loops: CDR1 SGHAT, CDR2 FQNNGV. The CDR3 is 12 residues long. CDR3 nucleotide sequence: TGTGCCAGCAGCTTAGAGGGCCAGATGCTGCATTTT. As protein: CASSLEGQMLHF. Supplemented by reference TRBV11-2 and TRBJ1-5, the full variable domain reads EAGVAQSPRYKIIEKRQSVAFWCNPISGHATLYWYQQILGQGPKLLIQFQNNGVVDDSQLPKDRFSAERLKGVDSTLKIQPAKLEDSAVYLCASSLEGQMLHFGDGTRLSIL.

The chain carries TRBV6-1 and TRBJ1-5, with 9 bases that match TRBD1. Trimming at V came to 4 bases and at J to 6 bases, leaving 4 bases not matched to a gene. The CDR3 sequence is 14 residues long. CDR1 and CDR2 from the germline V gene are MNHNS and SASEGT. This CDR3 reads CASSGQGESQPQHF. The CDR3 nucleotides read TGTGCCAGCAGTGGACAGGGGGAAAGTCAGCCCCAGCATTTT.

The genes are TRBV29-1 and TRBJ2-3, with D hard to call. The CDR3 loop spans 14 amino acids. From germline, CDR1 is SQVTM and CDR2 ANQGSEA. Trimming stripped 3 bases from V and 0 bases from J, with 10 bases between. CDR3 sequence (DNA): TGCAGCGTTGATGTGGGCCGTAGCACAGATACGCAGTATTTT. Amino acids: CSVDVGRSTDTQYF.

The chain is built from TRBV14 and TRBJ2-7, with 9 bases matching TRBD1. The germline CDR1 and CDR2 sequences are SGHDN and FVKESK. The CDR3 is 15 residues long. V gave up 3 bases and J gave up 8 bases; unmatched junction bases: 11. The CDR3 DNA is TGTGCCAGCAGCCAGGCAGGGACAGGGCTCACCAAGCAGTACTTC. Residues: CASSQAGTGLTKQYF.

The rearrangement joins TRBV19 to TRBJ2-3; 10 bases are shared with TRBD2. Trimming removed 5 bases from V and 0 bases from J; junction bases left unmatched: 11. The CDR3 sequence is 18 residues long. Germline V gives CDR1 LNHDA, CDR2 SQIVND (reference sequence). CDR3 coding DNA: TGTGCCAGTAGTGTCGATAGCGGGGGGACGTCTAGCACAGATACGCAGTATTTT. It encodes CASSVDSGGTSSTDTQYF.

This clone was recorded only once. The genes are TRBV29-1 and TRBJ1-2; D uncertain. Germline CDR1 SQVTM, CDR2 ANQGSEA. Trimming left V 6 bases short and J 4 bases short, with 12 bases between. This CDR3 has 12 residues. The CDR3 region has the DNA TGCAGCGTGGGAGGGTCTAGCTATGGCTACACCTTC. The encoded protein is CSVGGSSYGYTF.

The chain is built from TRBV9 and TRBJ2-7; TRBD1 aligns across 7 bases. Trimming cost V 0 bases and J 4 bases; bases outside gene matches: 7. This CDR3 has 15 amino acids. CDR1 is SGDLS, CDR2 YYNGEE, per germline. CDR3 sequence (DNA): TGTGCCAGCAGCGTAGGAGGGGACAGTGTTTACGAGCAGTACTTC. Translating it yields CASSVGGDSVYEQYF. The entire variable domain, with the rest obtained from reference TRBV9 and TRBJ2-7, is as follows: DSGVTQTPKHLITATGQRVTLRCSPRSGDLSVYWYQQSLDQGLQFLIQYYNGEERAKGNILERFSAQQFPDLHSELNLSSLELGDSALYFCASSVGGDSVYEQYFGPGTRLTVT.

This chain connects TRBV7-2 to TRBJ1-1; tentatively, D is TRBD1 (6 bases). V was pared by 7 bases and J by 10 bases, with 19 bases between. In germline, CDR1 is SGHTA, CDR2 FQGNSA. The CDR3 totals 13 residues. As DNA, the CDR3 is TGTGCCAGCACCTCTCAGGGGCTCGTGGGAGCTTTCTTT. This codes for CASTSQGLVGAFF.

CDR3 sequence reads: CASSAADRDGFFQPQHF. CDR3 nucleotides: TGTGCCAGCAGCGCCGCAGACAGGGACGGCTTTTTTCAGCCCCAGCATTTT. V is TRBV5-6 and J is TRBJ1-5; 7 nucleotides align to TRBD1. The germline V gene has CDR1 SGHDT and CDR2 YYEEEE. The CDR3 contains 17 residues. With 4 bases clipped from V and 6 bases from J, the junction kept 16 bases outside the gene matches.

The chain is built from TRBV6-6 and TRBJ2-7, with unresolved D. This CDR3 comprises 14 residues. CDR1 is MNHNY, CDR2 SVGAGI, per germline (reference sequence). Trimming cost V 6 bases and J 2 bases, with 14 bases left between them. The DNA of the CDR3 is TGTGCCAGCAGATCTGAGGTAGAAACCTACGAGCAGTACTTC. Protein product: CASRSEVETYEQYF.

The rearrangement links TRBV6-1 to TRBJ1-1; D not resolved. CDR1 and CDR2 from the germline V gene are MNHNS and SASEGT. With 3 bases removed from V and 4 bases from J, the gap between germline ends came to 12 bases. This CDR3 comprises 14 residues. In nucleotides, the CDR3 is TGTGCCAGCAGTGACCTCCGGGAGGGCACTGAAGCTTTCTTT. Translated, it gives CASSDLREGTEAFF.

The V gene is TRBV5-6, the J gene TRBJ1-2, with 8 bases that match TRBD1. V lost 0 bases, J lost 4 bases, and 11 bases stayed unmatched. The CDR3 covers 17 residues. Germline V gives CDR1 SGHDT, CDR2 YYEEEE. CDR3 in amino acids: CASSLGAGGDLGYGYTF. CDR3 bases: TGTGCCAGCAGCTTGGGGGCAGGGGGCGACTTAGGCTATGGCTACACCTTC.

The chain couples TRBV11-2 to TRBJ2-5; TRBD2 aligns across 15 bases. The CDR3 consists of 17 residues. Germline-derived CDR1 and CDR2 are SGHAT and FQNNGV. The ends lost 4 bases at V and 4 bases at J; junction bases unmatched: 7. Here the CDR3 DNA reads TGTGCCAGCAGCTCCGCGTGGACTAGCGGGGGGGTAGAGACCCAGTACTTC. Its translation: CASSSAWTSGGVETQYF.

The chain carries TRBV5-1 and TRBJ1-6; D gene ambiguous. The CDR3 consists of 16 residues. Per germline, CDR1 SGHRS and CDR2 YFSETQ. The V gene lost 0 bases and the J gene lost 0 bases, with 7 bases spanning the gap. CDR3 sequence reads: CASSLGTSSYNSPLHF. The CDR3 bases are TGCGCCAGCAGCTTGGGCACCAGCTCCTATAATTCACCCCTCCACTTT.

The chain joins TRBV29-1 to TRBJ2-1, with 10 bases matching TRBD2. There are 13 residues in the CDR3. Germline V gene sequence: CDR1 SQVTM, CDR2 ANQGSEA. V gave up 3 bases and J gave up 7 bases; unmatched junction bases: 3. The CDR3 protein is CSVEGLAYNEQFF. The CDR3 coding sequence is TGCAGCGTTGAGGGACTAGCGTATAATGAGCAGTTCTTC.

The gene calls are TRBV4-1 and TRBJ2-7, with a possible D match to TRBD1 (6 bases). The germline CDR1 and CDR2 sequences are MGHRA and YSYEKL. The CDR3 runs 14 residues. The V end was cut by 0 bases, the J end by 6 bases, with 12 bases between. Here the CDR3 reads CASSQELVGGEQYF. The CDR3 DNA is TGCGCCAGCAGCCAAGAATTGGTAGGGGGCGAGCAGTACTTC.

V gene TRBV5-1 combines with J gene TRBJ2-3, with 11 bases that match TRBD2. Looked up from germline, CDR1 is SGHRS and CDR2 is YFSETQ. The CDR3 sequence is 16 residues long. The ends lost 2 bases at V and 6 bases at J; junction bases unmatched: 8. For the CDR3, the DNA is TGCGCCAGCAGCTTTCCGCTAGCGGGGGGCATGGATACGCAGTATTTT. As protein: CASSFPLAGGMDTQYF.

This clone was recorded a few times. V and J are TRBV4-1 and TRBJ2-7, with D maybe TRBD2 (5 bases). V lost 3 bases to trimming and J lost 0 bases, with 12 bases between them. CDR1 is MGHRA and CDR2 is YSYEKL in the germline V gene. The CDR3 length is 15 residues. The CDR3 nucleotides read TGCGCCAGCAGCCAGTCGGAGGACCGCTCCTACGAGCAGTACTTC. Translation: CASSQSEDRSYEQYF.

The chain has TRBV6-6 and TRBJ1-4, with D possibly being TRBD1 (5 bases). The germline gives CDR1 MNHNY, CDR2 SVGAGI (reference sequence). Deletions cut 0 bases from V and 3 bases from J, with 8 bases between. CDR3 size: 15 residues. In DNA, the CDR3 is TGTGCCAGCAGTTACTCGAAGGGGCCTAATGAAAAACTGTTTTTT. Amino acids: CASSYSKGPNEKLFF.

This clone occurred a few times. CDR3 in DNA: TGTGCCAGTCGAGGGCAGGGGGATGTCGGGGAGCTGTTTTTT. The encoded protein is CASRGQGDVGELFF. The chain carries TRBV6-5 and TRBJ2-2, with 7 bases matching TRBD1. This CDR3 has 14 residues. Germline V lookup: CDR1 MNHEY, CDR2 SVGAGI. The V and J ends lost 9 bases and 7 bases, in that order; junction bases with no gene match: 11.

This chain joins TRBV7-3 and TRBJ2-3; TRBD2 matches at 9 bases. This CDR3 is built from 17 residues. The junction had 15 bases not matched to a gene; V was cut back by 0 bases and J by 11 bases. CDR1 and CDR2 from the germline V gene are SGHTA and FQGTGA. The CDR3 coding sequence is TGTGCCAGCAGCTTAACTTCTGGAAGCGGGGGGTCCGTGAGGCAGTATTTT. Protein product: CASSLTSGSGGSVRQYF.